One and the same sample provided the 30 T cell receptor beta chains below, sequenced in a study of MAIT cells during Salmonella Paratyphi A infection. Time point in this sample: mid-infection, around enteric fever diagnosis. MAIT cells were sorted by flow cytometry as Valpha7.2+ CD161+ T cells. These receptors' antigens are unknown. Findings and limits, study-wide: Oligoclonal MAIT cells preferred TRBV20 and TRBV6, with usage seemingly unaffected by infection.

Each CDR3 protein is one row after TCRdb ran MiXCR on the 5' RACE reads. Of roughly 1,000 distinct CDR3 sequences in the sample, 40% to 65% were seen once. The sample consisted of MAIT cells from blood, taken at the middle sampling point of the challenge study. The receptors stem from a person aged 18-70 years who was deliberately infected with Salmonella Paratyphi A in a paratyphoid fever challenge study.

By proportion, this clonotype is large. V is TRBV28 and J is TRBJ2-2; 10 nucleotides align to TRBD1. The CDR3 runs to 15 residues. V dropped 5 bases and J dropped 3; count of bases not matched to a gene: 3. Germline V lookup: CDR1 MDHEN, CDR2 SYDVKM. In DNA form, the CDR3 reads TGTGCCAGCAGTAGCGGACAGGGGGACACCGGGGAGCTGTTTTTT. The encoded protein is CASSSGQGDTGELFF.

As to this clonotype: No conserved phenylalanine or tryptophan is present at the end of the CDR3, so a read error is the likely explanation. No DNA is shown, since the ends of the CDR3 on it are uncertain; the CDR3 is the one TCRdb lists. This chain connects TRBV4-2 to TRBJ2-1; the table calls TRBD2, which could not be checked here. The CDR3 sequence runs 16 residues, both termini included. CDR1 and CDR2 (germline): LGHNA, YNFKEQ. The CDR3 reads CASSQDGSGAYNEKGG.

This chain uses TRBV6-2 or TRBV6-3 with TRBJ2-1, with TRBD2 matching over 7 bases. Germline CDR1 and CDR2: MNHEY and SVGEGT. The CDR3 has 16 residues. V was clipped by 8 bases and J by 3 bases; unmatched bases: 13. CDR3 nucleotide sequence: TGTGCCAGCGGACACTCCGGGACTACTGACTACAATGAGCAGTTCTTC. It codes for CASGHSGTTDYNEQFF.

V gene TRBV20-1 combines with J gene TRBJ2-1; D unclear. This CDR3 region has 13 residues. The germline CDR1 and CDR2 sequences are DFQATT and SNEGSKA (reference sequence). Written as DNA, the CDR3 is TGCAGCCCGGTCGGAGAGGAGTCCAATGAGCAGTTCTTC. Translated, it gives CSPVGEESNEQFF.

The rearrangement uses TRBV20-1 and TRBJ2-1; D not certain. The germline V and J ends were trimmed by 0 bases and 2 bases, with 5 bases remaining between them. Germline V gene lookup returns CDR1 DFQATT and CDR2 SNEGSKA (reference sequence). The CDR3 is 13 residues long. The CDR3 bases are TGCAGTGCTAGAGAGGGGACCTACAATGAGCAGTTCTTC. Translation: CSAREGTYNEQFF.

The chain combines TRBV20-1 with TRBJ2-6; D is possibly TRBD2 (7 bases). V lost 0 bases to trimming and J lost 0 bases, with 21 bases between them. CDR3 length: 20 amino acids. CDR1 is DFQATT and CDR2 is SNEGSKA in the germline V gene (reference sequence). The CDR3 sequence is CSARDGGGQDGNSGANVLTF. CDR3 nucleotide sequence: TGCAGTGCTAGAGATGGGGGGGGCCAAGATGGAAACTCTGGGGCCAACGTCCTGACTTTC.

Points on this clonotype: Because the CDR3's place on the DNA is in doubt, the DNA is left out and the CDR3 is given as listed by TCRdb. The chain couples TRBV7-3 to TRBJ1-1; TRBD1, the table's D call, was not compared with the DNA. The CDR3 adds up to 19 amino acids, both ends counted. Germline loops: CDR1 SGHTA, CDR2 FQGTGA. CDR3 protein: CASSFYICSARAGETEAFF.

The chain couples TRBV20-1 to TRBJ2-7; tentatively, D is TRBD2 (6 bases). Germline V gene sequence: CDR1 DFQATT, CDR2 SNEGSKA (reference sequence). Trimming left V 0 bases short and J 2 bases short, with 14 bases between. There are 15 residues in the CDR3. CDR3 residues: CSARDGDRETYEQYF. In nucleotides, the CDR3 is TGCAGTGCTAGAGATGGAGATCGGGAGACCTACGAGCAGTACTTC.

As for this clonotype: Since a much larger clone is just one base distant, this may be a read error. CDR3 bases: TGCGCCAGCAGCCCCCTTCCGGGACAGGGGGCGGACGAGCAGGACTTC. Protein product: CASSPLPGQGADEQDF. The chain employs TRBV4-3 and TRBJ2-7; 12 bases line up with TRBD1. Per germline, CDR1 LGHNA and CDR2 YSLEER. The CDR3 extends over 16 amino acids.

In its sample, this clonotype was seen a few times. The chain joins TRBV6-4 to TRBJ2-6; D may be TRBD1 (6 bases). The CDR3 loop spans 15 amino acids. Trimming took off 4 bases at V and 4 bases at J, with 11 bases between the two ends. CDR1 MRHNA and CDR2 SNTAGT come from the germline V gene. DNA for the CDR3: TGTGCCAGCAGTGTTAACAGGGACGGGGCCAACGTCCTGACTTTC. Residues: CASSVNRDGANVLTF.

Details on this clonotype: No conserved phenylalanine or tryptophan ends this CDR3, so it is likely a read error. The chain is built from TRBV6-4 and TRBJ2-3; no firm D call. Germline V lookup: CDR1 MRHNA, CDR2 SNTAGT. The CDR3 loop spans 12 amino acids. The ends were cut back, 3 bases at V and 3 bases at J, with 4 bases in the middle. The DNA of the CDR3 is TGTGCCAGCAGTGAGCGGACAGATACGCAGTATTTG. Translated: CASSERTDTQYL.

In the case of this clonotype: The missing conserved phenylalanine or tryptophan at the end of this CDR3 makes a read error likely. No DNA is shown, since the ends of the CDR3 on it are uncertain; the CDR3 is the one TCRdb lists. The chain employs TRBV20-1 and TRBJ2-1; the listed D gene, TRBD2, was not tested against the DNA. Including both end residues, the CDR3 is 12 amino acids long. Germline V gene sequence: CDR1 DFQATT, CDR2 SNEGSKA (reference sequence). The CDR3 loop is CCAREREKEKGG.

The gene calls are TRBV6-4 and TRBJ2-1, with 9 nucleotides matching TRBD1. The V gene's germline CDR1 is MRHNA and CDR2 SNTAGT. This CDR3 comprises 19 residues. With V trimmed by 6 bases and J by 3 bases, 18 bases remained unmatched. CDR3 in amino acids: CASSMGSTGGTTDYNEQFF. For the CDR3, the DNA is TGTGCCAGCAGCATGGGGTCGACAGGGGGGACTACTGACTACAATGAGCAGTTCTTC.

The chain employs TRBV6-6 and TRBJ2-3, with a tentative D call TRBD2 (5 bases). Trimming stripped 5 bases from V and 5 bases from J, with 11 bases between. Germline V gene data show CDR1 as MNHNY and CDR2 as SVGAGI (reference sequence). CDR3 length equals 13 residues. The CDR3 DNA sequence: TGTGCCAGCAGTCTCCTGGGAGAAGATACGCAGTATTTT. It yields the protein CASSLLGEDTQYF.

This clonotype is judged large. The chain joins TRBV6-4 to TRBJ1-4; 12 nucleotides align to TRBD1. The junction had 0 bases not matched to a gene; V was cut back by 2 bases and J by 8 bases. Germline V gene lookup returns CDR1 MRHNA and CDR2 SNTAGT. This CDR3 comprises 14 residues. CDR3 nucleotides: TGTGCCAGCAGTGACGGGACAGGGGGCGAAAAACTGTTTTTT. Translating it yields CASSDGTGGEKLFF.

The CDR3 DNA reads as TGCAGTGCTAGAGGGGGAGGGGGCCAAGAGACCCAGTACTTC. Residues: CSARGGGGQETQYF. The chain has TRBV20-1 and TRBJ2-5; a possible D gene is TRBD2 (7 bases). Germline V CDR1 and CDR2: DFQATT, SNEGSKA (reference sequence). CDR3 length: 14 amino acids. Trimming removed 1 base at V and 1 base at J, with 10 bases between.

Notes on this clonotype: The CDR3 does not end in the conserved phenylalanine or tryptophan, so this is likely a read error. No DNA is shown, since the ends of the CDR3 on it are uncertain; the CDR3 is the one TCRdb lists. The chain joins TRBV20-1 to TRBJ2-7. Germline V gene sequence: CDR1 DFQATT, CDR2 SNEGSKA (reference sequence). Ends included, the CDR3 has 15 residues. The CDR3 region is CSARDPGKEEKEKEG.

With regard to this clonotype: Its ends do not fully match the called genes, so a read error is possible. This chain connects TRBV20-1 to TRBJ2-7; 7 bases map to TRBD2. Germline lookup yields CDR1 DFQATT and CDR2 SNEGSKA (reference sequence). The CDR3 sequence is 18 residues long. In DNA form, the CDR3 reads TGCAGTGCACACGATCGAAGGTATAAGGGAGGGGATAGCTACGAGAAGTACTTC. Translating it yields CSAHDRRYKGGDSYEKYF.

This clonotype was observed many times. The CDR3 protein is CSARIGQDLETQYF. The CDR3 DNA is TGCAGTGCTAGAATTGGTCAGGATCTGGAGACCCAGTACTTC. The chain carries TRBV20-1 and TRBJ2-5; D gene ambiguous. Looked up from germline, CDR1 is DFQATT and CDR2 is SNEGSKA (reference sequence). V lost 2 bases, J lost 5 bases, and 15 bases lay in between. The CDR3 contains 14 residues.

This clonotype has at least ten counts. The rearrangement links TRBV4-3 to TRBJ2-1; 9 positions agree with TRBD2. The length of the CDR3 is 17 residues. Trimming took 1 base from V and 1 from J; bases not matched to a gene: 5. Looked up from germline, CDR1 is LGHNA and CDR2 is YSLEER. The CDR3 sequence: CASSQGLAERSYNEQFF. The CDR3 DNA reads as TGCGCCAGCAGCCAAGGACTAGCGGAGAGATCCTACAATGAGCAGTTCTTC.

A note on this clonotype: This CDR3 is missing its conserved last phenylalanine or tryptophan, likely due to a read error. The DNA is left out, because the CDR3 cannot be placed on it with certainty; the CDR3 is given as TCRdb lists it. The chain links TRBV4-3 to TRBJ1-1. With termini counted, the CDR3 has 14 amino acids. Per germline, CDR1 LGHNA and CDR2 YSLEER. This chain's CDR3 is CASSRNMEVKEEGG.

This clonotype counts as large. CDR3 sequence: CASSQGGLADSYEQYF. Written as DNA, the CDR3 is TGCGCCAGCAGCCAAGGGGGACTAGCGGACTCCTACGAGCAGTACTTC. This chain links TRBV4-3 with TRBJ2-7, with TRBD2 matching 11 bases. Germline V gene data show CDR1 as LGHNA and CDR2 as YSLEER. J lost 0 bases, V lost 1 base, and 2 bases had no gene match. CDR3 length: 16 amino acids.

On this clonotype itself: This CDR3 is missing its conserved last phenylalanine or tryptophan, likely due to a read error. The chain has TRBV20-1 and TRBJ2-3; TRBD2 aligns across 11 bases. The CDR3 spans 14 residues. The germline V gene has CDR1 DFQATT and CDR2 SNEGSKA (reference sequence). V was pared by 3 bases and J by 2 bases, with 1 base of the junction left unmatched. This CDR3 is CSASSGRATDTQYL. The CDR3 bases are TGCAGTGCTAGTAGCGGGAGGGCCACAGATACGCAGTATTTG.

V and J are TRBV20-1 and TRBJ2-3, with 8 bases identical to TRBD2. CDR1 is DFQATT and CDR2 is SNEGSKA in the germline V gene (reference sequence). The J segment lost 1 base and the V segment lost 7 bases, leaving 4 bases of the junction unmatched. This CDR3 contains 13 residues. In DNA form, the CDR3 reads TGCAGTGACTCGACTAGCGGCACAGATACGCAGTATTTT. It is translated as CSDSTSGTDTQYF.

The chain carries TRBV20-1 and TRBJ1-6, with D possibly being TRBD1 (5 bases). Trimming removed 8 bases at V and 10 bases at J, with 15 bases between. The CDR3 spans 12 residues. The germline V gene encodes CDR1 DFQATT and CDR2 SNEGSKA (reference sequence). Here the CDR3 reads CSYEGERSPLHF. DNA for the CDR3: TGCAGTTATGAAGGGGAGAGATCACCCCTCCACTTT.

This chain uses TRBV25-1 with TRBJ2-7; tentatively, D is TRBD1 or TRBD2 (7 bases each). Germline V gives CDR1 MGHDK, CDR2 SYGVNS. This CDR3 comprises 13 residues. Here the CDR3 DNA reads TGTGCTAGAGGGGGAGGGGACAGCTACGAGCAGTACTTC. It translates to CARGGGDSYEQYF.

The gene calls are TRBV20-1 and TRBJ2-5; no definite D call. This CDR3 is 9 amino acids long. Trimming took off 3 bases at V and 5 bases at J, with 1 base between the two ends. Germline-derived CDR1 and CDR2 are DFQATT and SNEGSKA (reference sequence). The CDR3 reads CSARETQYF. The CDR3 DNA sequence: TGCAGTGCTAGGGAGACCCAGTACTTC.

The chain combines TRBV6-1 with TRBJ2-7; TRBD1 matches at 7 bases. J lost 0 bases, V lost 0 bases, and 2 bases had no gene match. This CDR3 comprises 15 residues. The germline V gene has CDR1 MNHNS and CDR2 SASEGT. The CDR3 is CASSEATGSSYEQYF. The CDR3 coding sequence is TGTGCCAGCAGTGAAGCGACAGGGAGCTCCTACGAGCAGTACTTC.

In its sample, this clonotype was seen a few times. CDR3 residues: CASSVGIAGGPDTQYF. CDR3 DNA: TGTGCCAGCAGTGTAGGGATAGCGGGAGGGCCCGATACGCAGTATTTT. The chain employs TRBV6-4 and TRBJ2-3; 11 nucleotides match TRBD2. This CDR3 comprises 16 residues. Trimming cost V 4 bases and J 6 bases; bases outside gene matches: 9. Per germline, CDR1 MRHNA and CDR2 SNTAGT.

The rearrangement links TRBV20-1 to TRBJ2-7, with D perhaps being TRBD1 or TRBD2 (5 bases each). The CDR3 totals 16 residues. CDR1 is DFQATT and CDR2 is SNEGSKA in the germline V gene (reference sequence). V gave up 0 bases and J gave up 7 bases, with 22 bases separating them. The CDR3 nucleotides read TGCAGTGCTAGAGACCAAAGAGCCGGGGACGTTGGGGAGCAGTACTTC. This translates into CSARDQRAGDVGEQYF.